Following are 3 T cell receptor beta chains from one sample sequenced in a study of cytomegalovirus exposure and HLA in healthy donors. Use of 60 Vbeta and 13 Jbeta primers characterized the PCR. Assay: immunoSEQ multiplex PCR; the TCRdb copy retains only in-frame clones and omits some. Of over 150,000 clones listed, approximately 80% are singletons. Sequences were obtained from PBMCs. These receptors were taken from a man aged 30 to 39 in good health and CMV-seropositive.

The chain carries TRBV9 and TRBJ2-7; 12 nucleotides match TRBD2. The CDR3 runs 17 residues. Trimming took 4 bases from V and 2 from J; bases not matched to a gene: 10. Germline CDR1 is SGDLS and CDR2 is YYNGEE. The CDR3, as DNA: TGTGCCAGCAGCCATCCCCGGACTAGCGGGAACACCTACGAGCAGTACTTC. The encoded protein is CASSHPRTSGNTYEQYF.

The chain carries TRBV6-1 and TRBJ2-7, with 7 bases identical to TRBD2. J was trimmed by 3 bases and V by 8 bases; bases with no gene match: 7. In germline, CDR1 is MNHNS, CDR2 SASEGT. CDR3 length: 13 residues. CDR3 DNA: TGTGCCAGCGCCCTGGGGAGGGTCTACGAGCAGTACTTC. Its protein product is CASALGRVYEQYF.

In its sample, this clone was seen once. The V and J genes are TRBV12-5 and TRBJ2-7, with 8 bases matching TRBD1. CDR3 length: 15 residues. V was clipped by 1 base and J by 5 bases; unmatched bases: 7. Germline V gene data show CDR1 as LGHNT and CDR2 as FRNRAP. CDR3 residues: CASGLARTGSHEQYF. The CDR3 coding sequence is TGTGCTAGTGGTTTGGCCAGGACAGGGTCCCACGAGCAGTACTTC.